Shown below are 5 T cell receptor beta chains from a single sample sequenced in a study of identical twins. MiXCR, applied by TCRdb to the 5' RACE reads, yields one record per CDR3 protein. The sample includes 1.5 million to 2 million distinct CDR3 sequences, about 32% of them seen just once. Sequencing was carried out using cord blood. The receptor source for this set is a newborn girl in good health.

In this sample, this clonotype turned up a few times. The chain carries TRBV30 and TRBJ2-1; D is perhaps TRBD1 or TRBD2 (5 bases each). CDR3 size: 15 residues. CDR1 is GTSNPN, CDR2 SVGIG, per germline (reference sequence). V was shortened by 3 bases and J by 6 bases, with 18 bases between the two germline ends. CDR3 nucleotides: TGTGCCTGGAGGCCTTCGGGGCAGTCACGCAATGAGCAGTTCTTC. Its protein product is CAWRPSGQSRNEQFF.

The chain couples TRBV27 to TRBJ2-7, with a weak D call TRBD1 (5 bases). CDR1 and CDR2 from the germline V gene are MNHEY and SMNVEV (reference sequence). This CDR3 has 14 residues. Trimming took 3 bases from V and 3 from J, leaving 12 bases between them. Written as DNA, the CDR3 is TGTGCCAGCAGTTTCCAGGGTAGATACTACGAGCAGTACTTC. Protein: CASSFQGRYYEQYF.

This clonotype was seen only a few times. The J gene is TRBJ1-1, the V gene TRBV7-2, with TRBD1 identical over 7 bases. Germline V gene data show CDR1 as SGHTA and CDR2 as FQGNSA. The CDR3 consists of 16 residues. The junction had 13 bases not matched to a gene; V was cut back by 4 bases and J by 5 bases. CDR3 nucleotide sequence: TGTGCCAGCAGCTCCCAGGGGGGTCGAACAAGGACTGAAGCTTTCTTT. Its translation: CASSSQGGRTRTEAFF.

The chain has TRBV20-1 and TRBJ2-7; 10 nucleotides agree with TRBD2. V lost 0 bases and J lost 4; bases outside the gene matches: 6. This CDR3 contains 15 residues. CDR1 and CDR2 (germline): DFQATT, SNEGSKA (reference sequence). CDR3 protein: CSARESASGSYEQYF. The CDR3 bases are TGCAGTGCTAGAGAATCGGCTAGCGGGAGTTACGAGCAGTACTTC.

This clonotype was detected a few times. V and J are TRBV6-5 and TRBJ2-5, with D possibly TRBD2 on 6 matching bases. The CDR3 contains 13 residues. V was clipped by 6 bases and J by 2 bases, with 10 bases between them. Germline CDR1 MNHEY, CDR2 SVGAGI. CDR3 amino acids: CASRKTRQETQYF. The CDR3 bases are TGTGCCAGCAGAAAGACTAGGCAAGAGACCCAGTACTTC.